The next 20 T cell receptor beta chains were all read from a single sample in a study of shared clonotypes between healthy human individuals. Naive CD8 cells lacked CD45RO and underwent positive selection for CCR7, leaving out terminally differentiated effector memory CD45RA+ cells. Profiled with immunoSEQ multiplex PCR; TCRdb holds only in-frame clones, not every one. The sample lists about 800,000 clones; about 96% were seen once. Sequenced material: naive CD8+ T cells sorted from blood. These receptors originate from a man younger than 45 in good health.

The chain employs TRBV19 and TRBJ2-1; D gene ambiguous. The V gene's germline CDR1 is LNHDA and CDR2 SQIVND (reference sequence). Trimming cost V 3 bases and J 5 bases, with 14 bases left between them. The CDR3 sequence is 15 residues long. The DNA of the CDR3 is TGTGCCAGTAGTATCGATCCATTGCGCCACAATGAGCAGTTCTTC. It translates to CASSIDPLRHNEQFF.

The chain links TRBV13 to TRBJ1-2; perhaps TRBD1 as D (6 bases). Trimming removed 4 bases from V and 2 bases from J, with 14 bases in between. The CDR3 runs 15 residues. Germline CDR1 is PRHDT and CDR2 is FYEKMQ (reference sequence). CDR3 residues: CASSSRDTQNYGYTF. The DNA of the CDR3 is TGTGCCAGCAGCTCTCGGGACACACAAAACTATGGCTACACCTTC. The whole variable domain, remainder taken from reference TRBV13 and TRBJ1-2, is AAGVIQSPRHLIKEKRETATLKCYPIPRHDTVYWYQQGPGQDPQFLISFYEKMQSDKGSIPDRFSAQQFSDYHSELNMSSLELGDSALYFCASSSRDTQNYGYTFGSGTRLTVV.

The chain uses TRBV15 and TRBJ2-7; no definite D call. This CDR3 has 13 amino acids. V dropped 4 bases and J dropped 3 bases, with 10 bases sitting between them. The germline CDR1 and CDR2 sequences are LNHNV and YYDKDF (reference sequence). CDR3 sequence reads: CATSIPAGYEQYF. For the CDR3, the DNA is TGTGCCACCAGCATTCCAGCTGGCTACGAGCAGTACTTC. The whole variable domain, remainder taken from reference TRBV15 and TRBJ2-7, is DAMVIQNPRYQVTQFGKPVTLSCSQTLNHNVMYWYQQKSSQAPKLLFHYYDKDFNNEADTPDNFQSRRPNTSFCFLDIRSPGLGDTAMYLCATSIPAGYEQYFGPGTRLTVT.

The chain uses TRBV4-3 and TRBJ2-7; 8 bases line up with TRBD2. The CDR3 runs 16 residues. J lost 2 bases, V lost 5 bases, and 11 bases had no gene match. The germline CDR1 and CDR2 sequences are LGHNA and YSLEER. The CDR3 protein is CASSEFSSGSPYEQYF. The CDR3 DNA is TGCGCCAGCAGCGAATTCTCTAGCGGGTCTCCCTACGAGCAGTACTTC.

A remark on this clone: Other nucleotide sequences in the sample specify the same CDR3. The gene calls are TRBV4-1 and TRBJ1-3; D gene ambiguous. The V end lost 6 bases, the J end lost 3 bases, and 3 bases lay between the germline ends. The CDR3 is 11 amino acids. In germline, CDR1 is MGHRA, CDR2 YSYEKL. Here the CDR3 reads CASSNGNTIYF. The CDR3 region has the DNA TGCGCCAGCAGTAATGGAAACACCATATATTTT.

The rearrangement uses TRBV7-9 and TRBJ2-5; 8 bases are a match to TRBD1. The CDR3 extends over 14 amino acids. CDR1 SEHNR and CDR2 FQNEAQ come from the germline V gene (reference sequence). V gave up 5 bases and J gave up 4 bases; unmatched junction bases: 6. CDR3 DNA: TGTGCCAGCAGCCAGACAGGGGTCGCAGAGACCCAGTACTTC. Amino acid sequence: CASSQTGVAETQYF. Variable domain in full (rest from reference TRBV7-9 and TRBJ2-5): DTGVSQNPRHKITKRGQNVTFRCDPISEHNRLYWYRQTLGQGPEFLTYFQNEAQLEKSRLLSDRFSAERPKGSFSTLEIQRTEQGDSAMYLCASSQTGVAETQYFGPGTRLLVL.

The chain has TRBV7-9 and TRBJ2-7, with D unclear. This CDR3 contains 13 residues. Germline CDR1 SEHNR, CDR2 FQNEAQ (reference sequence). Trimming cost V 1 base and J 5 bases, with 9 bases left between them. The CDR3 region has the DNA TGTGCCAGCAGCTTAGACCCCCGGCACGAGCAGTACTTC. Translation: CASSLDPRHEQYF.

CDR3 coding DNA: TGTGCCAGCAGTCCCGTCGTGACTACCACCGGGGAGCAGTACTTC. It specifies CASSPVVTTTGEQYF. The rearrangement joins TRBV7-6 to TRBJ2-7, with D possibly TRBD2 on 5 matching bases. CDR3 length: 15 residues. The V and J ends lost 6 bases and 7 bases respectively, with 22 bases between them. CDR1 SGHVS and CDR2 FNYEAQ come from the germline V gene. Full variable domain (remainder filled in from reference TRBV7-6 and TRBJ2-7): GAGVSQSPRYKVTKRGQDVALRCDPISGHVSLYWYRQALGQGPEFLTYFNYEAQQDKSGLPNDRFSAERPEGSISTLTIQRTEQRDSAMYRCASSPVVTTTGEQYFGPGTRLTVT.

The chain combines TRBV7-9 with TRBJ2-1, with 11 bases fitting TRBD2. J lost 1 base, V lost 5 bases, and 4 bases had no gene match. This CDR3 region has 16 residues. Germline V gene lookup returns CDR1 SEHNR and CDR2 FQNEAQ (reference sequence). DNA of the CDR3: TGTGCCAGCAGCCAAACTAGCGGGGGATCCTACAATGAGCAGTTCTTC. This encodes CASSQTSGGSYNEQFF.

The chain links TRBV18 to TRBJ2-1; a weak D match, TRBD1 (6 bases). CDR1 is KGHSH, CDR2 LQKENI, per germline. The V gene lost 4 bases and the J gene lost 7 bases, with 23 bases spanning the gap. The CDR3 length is 17 residues. The CDR3 DNA sequence: TGTGCCAGCTCACAGACGGGACACATAGAGATCGTAAATGAGCAGTTCTTC. Translating gives CASSQTGHIEIVNEQFF.

This clone was observed a single time. The V gene is TRBV7-2, the J gene TRBJ2-5; a weak D match, TRBD1 (6 bases). V was clipped by 1 base and J by 5 bases, with 8 bases between them. The length of the CDR3 is 13 residues. CDR1 and CDR2 (germline): SGHTA, FQGNSA. The CDR3 nucleotides are TGTGCCAGCAGCTTAGTGACAGGCGAGACCCAGTACTTC. It codes for CASSLVTGETQYF.

This rearrangement joins TRBV27 to TRBJ2-7, with 10 nucleotides matching TRBD2. V lost 5 bases to trimming and J lost 2 bases; unmatched junction nucleotides: 9. The V gene's germline CDR1 is MNHEY and CDR2 SMNVEV (reference sequence). The length of the CDR3 is 16 residues. CDR3 nucleotide sequence: TGTGCCAGCAGTCTCCGGACTAGCGGAAATCCCTACGAGCAGTACTTC. This encodes CASSLRTSGNPYEQYF.

V gene TRBV9 combines with J gene TRBJ2-2; TRBD1 matches 8 bases. V was clipped by 0 bases and J by 6 bases; unmatched bases: 4. The CDR3 has 15 residues. Germline CDR1 reads SGDLS; CDR2 reads YYNGEE. The CDR3 loop reads CASSVGGQGSGELFF. In DNA form, the CDR3 reads TGTGCCAGCAGCGTAGGTGGACAGGGCTCCGGGGAGCTGTTTTTT.

The count of this clone is one. DNA for the CDR3: TGTGCCAGCAGGCCGACTAGCGGGAGCCGCCCAGATACGCAGTATTTT. It specifies CASRPTSGSRPDTQYF. The chain joins TRBV5-6 to TRBJ2-3; TRBD2 aligns across 12 bases. The germline V gene has CDR1 SGHDT and CDR2 YYEEEE. The junction had 8 bases not matched to a gene; V was cut back by 5 bases and J by 4 bases. The CDR3 sequence is 16 residues long. The full variable domain, in which reference TRBV5-6 and TRBJ2-3 provide the parts outside the CDR3, is DAGVTQSPTHLIKTRGQQVTLRCSPKSGHDTVSWYQQALGQGPQFIFQYYEEEERQRGNFPDRFSGHQFPNYSSELNVNALLLGDSALYLCASRPTSGSRPDTQYFGPGTRLTVL.

The chain is built from TRBV5-6 and TRBJ2-1; unclear D gene. Germline CDR1 reads SGHDT; CDR2 reads YYEEEE. The CDR3 runs to 13 residues. Trimming removed 0 bases at V and 7 bases at J, with 8 bases between. This chain's CDR3 is CASSLVLVNEQFF. The CDR3 DNA follows: TGTGCCAGCAGCTTGGTCCTGGTTAATGAGCAGTTCTTC.

This chain links TRBV4-1 with TRBJ1-4; D is unresolved. The CDR3 has 13 amino acids. Trimming removed 1 base at V and 8 bases at J, with 8 bases between. The germline V gene encodes CDR1 MGHRA and CDR2 YSYEKL. CDR3: CASSQVGQEKLFF. CDR3 bases: TGCGCCAGCAGCCAAGTGGGCCAGGAAAAACTGTTTTTT.

The chain has TRBV27 and TRBJ2-3; TRBD1 matches at 8 bases. The CDR3 is made up of 15 amino acids. In germline, CDR1 is MNHEY, CDR2 SMNVEV (reference sequence). The J segment lost 1 base and the V segment lost 4 bases, leaving 4 bases of the junction unmatched. The CDR3 coding sequence is TGTGCCAGCAGTTACGACAGGGGTGGCACAGATACGCAGTATTTT. Its protein is CASSYDRGGTDTQYF.

The count of this clone is one. This sequence joins TRBV21-1 and TRBJ1-3; the table's D gene call, TRBD1, was not cross checked with the DNA. TRBV21-1 is a documented pseudogene. The CDR3 contains 17 residues. DNA of the CDR3: TGTGCCAGCAGACTGATCGGGACAGGGGTCTTCTGGCACACCATATATTTT. Amino acids: CASRLIGTGVFWHTIYF.

This rearrangement joins TRBV11-2 to TRBJ1-1; a possible D gene is TRBD1 (6 bases). The CDR3 is 14 amino acids. The V gene's germline CDR1 is SGHAT and CDR2 FQNNGV. V lost 4 bases and J lost 14, with 23 bases in between. This CDR3 reads CASSYRQADLTRFF. CDR3 DNA sequence: TGTGCCAGCAGCTACCGACAGGCCGACCTGACTAGGTTCTTT.

The chain carries TRBV27 and TRBJ1-2, with 9 bases identical to TRBD1. With 3 bases clipped from V and 8 bases from J, the junction kept 7 bases outside the gene matches. The CDR3 consists of 14 residues. CDR1 is MNHEY and CDR2 is SMNVEV in the germline V gene (reference sequence). The CDR3 loop reads CASSFQGQGGGYTF. The CDR3 DNA reads as TGTGCCAGCAGTTTTCAGGGACAGGGAGGGGGCTACACCTTC.